The present entry profiles one T cell receptor beta chain with its context. The table came from immunoSEQ multiplex PCR; TCRdb's copy has only in-frame clones and leaves some out. Here the sample spans about 98,000 clones, roughly 90% being singletons. Per germline, CDR1 SGHRS and CDR2 YFSETQ. The CDR3 covers 14 residues. The V and J ends lost 4 bases and 4 bases respectively, with 9 bases between them. This record comes from a study of a mutant IDH1 vaccine in newly diagnosed glioma. Whole-study context: Patients had received radiotherapy, temozolomide, or both previously, most receiving both.

Time point in this sample: baseline, week 1 (first vaccination visit). Treatment of the sample: pre-vaccination baseline after standard-of-care therapy. The material was PBMCs, obtained from a glioma patient treated with radiotherapy, temozolomide or both. This receptor was taken from a woman aged 45-65 years with glioma. The rearrangement joins TRBV5-1 to TRBJ1-6; D is undetermined. The CDR3 DNA is TGCGCCAGCAGCCGACGGGGTTATAATTCACCCCTCCACTTT. Protein sequence: CASSRRGYNSPLHF.